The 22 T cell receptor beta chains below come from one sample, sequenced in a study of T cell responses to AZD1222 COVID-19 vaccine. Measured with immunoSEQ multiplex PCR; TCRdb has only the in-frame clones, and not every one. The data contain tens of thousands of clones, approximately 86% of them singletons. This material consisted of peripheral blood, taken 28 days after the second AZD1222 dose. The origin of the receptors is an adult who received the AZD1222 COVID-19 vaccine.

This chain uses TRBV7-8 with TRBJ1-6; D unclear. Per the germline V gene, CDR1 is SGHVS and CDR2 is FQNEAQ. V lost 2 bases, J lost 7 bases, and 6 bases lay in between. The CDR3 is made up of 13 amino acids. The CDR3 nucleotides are TGTGCCAGCAGCTTAACCCTAAATTCACCCCTCCACTTT. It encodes CASSLTLNSPLHF.

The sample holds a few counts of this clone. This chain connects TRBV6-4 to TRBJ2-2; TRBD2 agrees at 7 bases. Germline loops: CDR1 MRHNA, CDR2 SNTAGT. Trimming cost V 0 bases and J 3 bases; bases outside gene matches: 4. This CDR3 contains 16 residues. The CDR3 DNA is TGTGCCAGCAGTGACTCTAGGGGAGGGGACACCGGGGAGCTGTTTTTT. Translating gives CASSDSRGGDTGELFF.

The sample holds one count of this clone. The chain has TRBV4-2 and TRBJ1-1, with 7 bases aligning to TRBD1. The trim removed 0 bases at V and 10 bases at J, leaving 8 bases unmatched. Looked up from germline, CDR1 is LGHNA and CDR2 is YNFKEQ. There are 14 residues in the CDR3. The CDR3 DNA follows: TGTGCCAGCAGCCAAGACAAGGGGGCGTCTGTAGCTTTCTTT. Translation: CASSQDKGASVAFF.

CDR3 sequence (DNA): TGTGCCAGCACAAGTCAGGGGTCCTCACCCCTCCACTTT. Residues: CASTSQGSSPLHF. V usage is TRBV2 and J usage is TRBJ1-6; TRBD1 might be the D (6 bases). This CDR3 has 13 amino acids. CDR1 and CDR2 from the germline V gene are SNHLY and FYNNEI. The germline V and J ends were trimmed by 7 bases and 10 bases, with 14 bases remaining between them.

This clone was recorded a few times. The CDR3 reads CASSPGQGSRGDTQYF. Written as DNA, the CDR3 is TGCGCCAGCAGCCCCGGACAGGGTAGTCGTGGAGATACGCAGTATTTT. V usage is TRBV5-1 and J usage is TRBJ2-3; 8 positions match TRBD1. The CDR3 sequence is 16 residues long. CDR1 is SGHRS, CDR2 YFSETQ, per germline. V trimming: 4 bases; J trimming: 5 bases; junction bases outside the gene matches: 12.

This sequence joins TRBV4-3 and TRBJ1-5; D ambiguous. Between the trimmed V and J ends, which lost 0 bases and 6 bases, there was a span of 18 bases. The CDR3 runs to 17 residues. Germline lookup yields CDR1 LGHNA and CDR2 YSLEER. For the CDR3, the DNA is TGCGCCAGCAGCCAAGATCGGAGGGTTGATGGTAGTCAGCCCCAGCATTTT. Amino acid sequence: CASSQDRRVDGSQPQHF.

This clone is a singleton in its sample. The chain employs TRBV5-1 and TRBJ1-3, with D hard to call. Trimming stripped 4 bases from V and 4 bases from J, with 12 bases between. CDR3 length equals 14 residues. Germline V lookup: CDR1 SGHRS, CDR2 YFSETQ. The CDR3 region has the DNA TGCGCCAGCAGCCGGACCCGGGCCGGAAACACCATATATTTT. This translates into CASSRTRAGNTIYF.

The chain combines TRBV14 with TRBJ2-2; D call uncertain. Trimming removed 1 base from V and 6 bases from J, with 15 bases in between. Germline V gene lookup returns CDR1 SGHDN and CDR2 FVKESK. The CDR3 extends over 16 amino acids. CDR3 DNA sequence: TGTGCCAGCAGCCAAGTGAGCCGATCTCCCCCCGGGGAGCTGTTTTTT. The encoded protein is CASSQVSRSPPGELFF.

The CDR3 DNA reads TGTGCCAGCAGCCGCGGGACCGGGGACAATGAGCAGTTCTTC. As protein: CASSRGTGDNEQFF. The J gene is TRBJ2-1, the V gene TRBV4-2; D may be TRBD2 (6 bases). The CDR3 spans 14 residues. Trimming cost V 4 bases and J 5 bases, with 12 bases left between them. Germline V lookup: CDR1 LGHNA, CDR2 YNFKEQ.

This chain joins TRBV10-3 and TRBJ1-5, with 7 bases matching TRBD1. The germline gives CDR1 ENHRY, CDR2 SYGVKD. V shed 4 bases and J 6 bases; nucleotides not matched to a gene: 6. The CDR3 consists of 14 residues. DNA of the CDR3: TGTGCCATCAGTGGGCAGGGGGGCGGTCAGCCCCAGCATTTT. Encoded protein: CAISGQGGGQPQHF.

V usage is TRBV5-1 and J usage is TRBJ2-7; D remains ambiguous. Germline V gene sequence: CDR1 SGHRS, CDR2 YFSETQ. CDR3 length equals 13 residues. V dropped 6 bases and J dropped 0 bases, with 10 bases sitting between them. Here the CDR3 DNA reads TGCGCCAGCAAGCCAGGTTTCTCCTACGAGCAGTACTTC. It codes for CASKPGFSYEQYF.

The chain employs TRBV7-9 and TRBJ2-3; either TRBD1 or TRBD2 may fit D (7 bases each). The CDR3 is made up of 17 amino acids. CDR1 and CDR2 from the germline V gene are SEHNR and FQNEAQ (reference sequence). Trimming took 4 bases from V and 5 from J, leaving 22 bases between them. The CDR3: CASSSHGGGGLRDTQYF. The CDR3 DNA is TGTGCCAGCAGCTCCCACGGGGGAGGGGGCCTCAGAGATACGCAGTATTTT.

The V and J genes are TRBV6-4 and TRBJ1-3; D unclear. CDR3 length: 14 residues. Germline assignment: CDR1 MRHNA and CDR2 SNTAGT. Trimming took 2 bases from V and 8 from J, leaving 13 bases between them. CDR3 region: CASSDGRHSDTIYF. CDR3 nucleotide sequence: TGTGCCAGCAGTGACGGGAGGCACTCCGACACCATATATTTT.

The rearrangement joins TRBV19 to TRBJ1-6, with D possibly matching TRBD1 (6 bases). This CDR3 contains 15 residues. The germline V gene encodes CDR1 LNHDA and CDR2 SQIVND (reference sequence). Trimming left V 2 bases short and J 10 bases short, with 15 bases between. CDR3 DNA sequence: TGTGCCAGTAGTATACGACAGGAGAGAGGCTCACCCCTCCACTTT. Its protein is CASSIRQERGSPLHF.

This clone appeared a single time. CDR3 amino acids: CASSPSPSGGSYNEQFF. In DNA form, the CDR3 reads TGTGCCAGCAGTCCCTCCCCCAGCGGAGGGTCCTACAATGAGCAGTTCTTC. The chain has TRBV2 and TRBJ2-1, with D perhaps TRBD2 (6 bases). V gave up 5 bases and J gave up 1 base, with 18 bases separating them. Germline-derived CDR1 and CDR2 are SNHLY and FYNNEI. This CDR3 has 17 amino acids.

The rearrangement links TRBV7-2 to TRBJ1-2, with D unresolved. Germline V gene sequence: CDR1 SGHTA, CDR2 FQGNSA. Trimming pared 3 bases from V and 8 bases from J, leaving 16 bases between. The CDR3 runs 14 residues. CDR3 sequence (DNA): TGTGCCAGCAGCTTGACCGAATCTAATCTAGGCTACACCTTC. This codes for CASSLTESNLGYTF.

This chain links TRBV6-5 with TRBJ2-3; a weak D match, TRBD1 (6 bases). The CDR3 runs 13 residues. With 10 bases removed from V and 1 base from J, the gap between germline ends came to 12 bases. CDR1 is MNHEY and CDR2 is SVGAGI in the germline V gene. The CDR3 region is CATEGVGTDTQYF. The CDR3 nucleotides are TGTGCCACCGAGGGGGTAGGCACAGATACGCAGTATTTT.

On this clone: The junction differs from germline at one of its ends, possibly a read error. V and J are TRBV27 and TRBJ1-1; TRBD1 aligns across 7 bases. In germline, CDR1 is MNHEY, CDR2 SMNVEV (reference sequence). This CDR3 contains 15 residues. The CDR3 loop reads CASRLYDRVNTEAFF. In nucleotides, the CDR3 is TGTGCCAGCAGATTATACGACAGGGTGAACACTGAAGCTTTCTTT.

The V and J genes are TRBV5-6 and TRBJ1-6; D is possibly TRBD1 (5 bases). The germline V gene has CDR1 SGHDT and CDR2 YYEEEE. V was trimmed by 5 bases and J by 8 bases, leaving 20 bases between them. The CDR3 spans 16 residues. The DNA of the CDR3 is TGTGCCAGCAGTATTGGGGGGAGCAGATTCTATTCACCCCTCCACTTT. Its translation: CASSIGGSRFYSPLHF. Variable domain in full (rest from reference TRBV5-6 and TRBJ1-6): DAGVTQSPTHLIKTRGQQVTLRCSPKSGHDTVSWYQQALGQGPQFIFQYYEEEERQRGNFPDRFSGHQFPNYSSELNVNALLLGDSALYLCASSIGGSRFYSPLHFGNGTRLTVT.

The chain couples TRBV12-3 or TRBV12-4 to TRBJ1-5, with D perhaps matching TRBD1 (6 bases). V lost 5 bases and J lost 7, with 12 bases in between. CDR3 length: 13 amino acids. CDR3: CASSRTDEQPQHF. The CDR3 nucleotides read TGTGCCAGCAGTCGGACAGATGAGCAGCCCCAGCATTTT.

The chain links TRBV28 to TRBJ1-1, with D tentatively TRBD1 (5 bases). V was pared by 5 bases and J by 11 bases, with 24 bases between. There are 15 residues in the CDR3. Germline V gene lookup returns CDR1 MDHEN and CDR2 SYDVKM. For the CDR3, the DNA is TGTGCCAGCAGTCTACTACAGGTCTCGGCGTTTGGGGCTTTCTTT. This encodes CASSLLQVSAFGAFF. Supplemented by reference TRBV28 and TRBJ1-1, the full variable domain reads DVKVTQSSRYLVKRTGEKVFLECVQDMDHENMFWYRQDPGLGLRLIYFSYDVKMKEKGDIPEGYSVSREKKERFSLILESASTNQTSMYLCASSLLQVSAFGAFFGQGTRLTVV.

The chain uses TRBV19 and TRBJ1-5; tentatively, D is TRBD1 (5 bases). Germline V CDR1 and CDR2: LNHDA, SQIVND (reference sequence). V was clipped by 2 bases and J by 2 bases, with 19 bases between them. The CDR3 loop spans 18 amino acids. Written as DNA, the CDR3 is TGTGCCAGTAGTATACGACGGCGCACGGGGGACGGCAATCAGCCCCAGCATTTT. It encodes CASSIRRRTGDGNQPQHF.